What follows are 5 T cell receptor beta chains derived from one specimen sequenced in a study of OX40 agonist ivuxolimab in advanced cancers. This table comes from immunoSEQ multiplex PCR, and its TCRdb copy is limited to in-frame clones, with some not included. Of fewer than 90,000 clones in the sample, roughly 88% were seen once. This specimen consisted of CD4+ or CD8+ T cells sorted from blood, obtained in a trial of the OX40 agonist ivuxolimab. Every receptor here comes from an adult with an advanced solid tumor such as melanoma, head and neck, liver or kidney cancer.

J is TRBJ1-5 and V is TRBV28, with a possible D match to TRBD1 (5 bases). In germline, CDR1 is MDHEN, CDR2 SYDVKM. The CDR3 sequence is 18 residues long. Trimming removed 3 bases at V and 2 bases at J, with 20 bases between. The CDR3 DNA reads TGTGCCAGCAGTTTCCGCCCATTCGGAGGGGTCCGCAATCAGCCCCAGCATTTT. Its protein is CASSFRPFGGVRNQPQHF.

V usage is TRBV7-2 and J usage is TRBJ1-5; TRBD1 matches at 7 bases. Germline-derived CDR1 and CDR2 are SGHTA and FQGNSA. The CDR3 runs 13 residues. V shed 6 bases and J 6 bases; nucleotides not matched to a gene: 5. CDR3 DNA sequence: TGTGCCAGCAGTCTCCAGGGGGTTCAGCCCCAGCATTTT. This encodes CASSLQGVQPQHF.

This chain's CDR3 is CAAGRGSSDTQYF. CDR3 nucleotide sequence: TGCGCCGCAGGGCGCGGGAGTTCAGATACGCAGTATTTT. The chain has TRBV4-3 and TRBJ2-3; 7 positions agree with TRBD2. Germline V lookup: CDR1 LGHNA, CDR2 YSLEER. This CDR3 contains 13 residues. With V trimmed by 11 bases and J by 4 bases, 9 bases remained unmatched.

This chain uses TRBV9 with TRBJ2-7, with D unresolved. Per germline, CDR1 SGDLS and CDR2 YYNGEE. V was pared by 4 bases and J by 6 bases, with 14 bases between. This CDR3 has 13 residues. CDR3 sequence: CASSTLPNSEQYF. In DNA, the CDR3 is TGTGCCAGCAGCACCCTACCCAATTCCGAGCAGTACTTC.

The J gene is TRBJ2-1, the V gene TRBV6-1; 10 bases are a match to TRBD2. The CDR3 loop spans 13 amino acids. J gave up 9 bases and V 4 bases, and 3 bases lay outside the gene matches. Per the germline V gene, CDR1 is MNHNS and CDR2 is SASEGT. The CDR3 DNA reads as TGTGCCAGCAGTGGGTTAGCGGGAGGTGAGCAGTTCTTC. This codes for CASSGLAGGEQFF.